The 7 T cell receptor beta chains in this list originate from one sample, sequenced in a study of blood T cell repertoires in COVID-19. The method was immunoSEQ multiplex PCR; TCRdb's version includes in-frame clones alone and lacks a portion of them. The sample consists of approximately 120,000 clones, around 83% of them appearing once. Sequenced material: peripheral blood. Receptor source: a woman aged 80 or older with COVID-19, enrolled during active disease.

The V and J genes are TRBV27 and TRBJ1-1; no firm D call. Germline V gene lookup returns CDR1 MNHEY and CDR2 SMNVEV (reference sequence). Trimming cost V 2 bases and J 4 bases, with 11 bases left between them. The CDR3 runs 14 residues. The CDR3 protein is CASSLGFRRTEAFF. The DNA of the CDR3 is TGTGCCAGCAGTTTAGGCTTCCGTCGCACTGAAGCTTTCTTT.

Only a few counts were recorded for this clone. The chain links TRBV11-1 to TRBJ2-3; 8 positions agree with TRBD2. Germline CDR1 and CDR2: SGHAT and FQDESV (reference sequence). The ends lost 4 bases at V and 8 bases at J; junction bases unmatched: 8. The CDR3 has 14 amino acids. The CDR3 DNA reads as TGTGCCAGCAGCTCCCTTGTTACTAGCGGTACGCAGTATTTT. This translates into CASSSLVTSGTQYF.

DNA for the CDR3: TGCGCCAGCAGCCCCCCCGACAGAGCTTACTACGAGCAGTACTTC. Its translation: CASSPPDRAYYEQYF. The genes are TRBV4-3 and TRBJ2-7; D might be TRBD1 (5 bases). Germline V CDR1 and CDR2: LGHNA, YSLEER. The CDR3 is 15 residues long. The V end was cut by 4 bases, the J end by 3 bases, with 16 bases between.

V is TRBV6-2 or TRBV6-3 and J is TRBJ2-1; TRBD2 is a possible D gene (6 bases). V dropped 5 bases and J dropped 5 bases, with 13 bases sitting between them. The CDR3 runs 14 residues. Germline CDR1 MNHEY, CDR2 SVGEGT. The CDR3 here is CASSPRLDHNEQFF. The CDR3 nucleotides are TGTGCCAGCAGTCCAAGACTAGATCACAATGAGCAGTTCTTC.

The chain joins TRBV7-2 to TRBJ2-5; TRBD2 aligns across 8 bases. The germline CDR1 and CDR2 sequences are SGHTA and FQGNSA. V lost 2 bases, J lost 5 bases, and 7 bases stayed unmatched. This CDR3 is 15 amino acids long. This CDR3 reads CASSLKGGRQETQYF. The CDR3 nucleotides are TGTGCCAGCAGCTTAAAGGGCGGGAGGCAGGAGACCCAGTACTTC.

The J gene is TRBJ2-1, the V gene TRBV29-1, with 10 bases identical to TRBD2. Trimming took 7 bases from V and 5 from J; bases not matched to a gene: 5. This CDR3 is built from 13 residues. The V gene's germline CDR1 is SQVTM and CDR2 ANQGSEA. The CDR3 reads CSGLLAGHNEQFF. In DNA form, the CDR3 reads TGCAGCGGTTTACTAGCGGGACACAATGAGCAGTTCTTC.

V is TRBV28 and J is TRBJ1-4; 10 bases are a match to TRBD1. Germline loops: CDR1 MDHEN, CDR2 SYDVKM. Germline trimming cut 4 bases from V and 6 bases from J; bases unmatched to any gene: 2. The length of the CDR3 is 14 residues. CDR3 amino acids: CASSSTGGDEKLFF. CDR3 sequence (DNA): TGTGCCAGCAGTTCGACAGGGGGCGATGAAAAACTGTTTTTT. Looking up the rest from reference TRBV28 and TRBJ1-4 gives the full variable domain: DVKVTQSSRYLVKRTGEKVFLECVQDMDHENMFWYRQDPGLGLRLIYFSYDVKMKEKGDIPEGYSVSREKKERFSLILESASTNQTSMYLCASSSTGGDEKLFFGSGTQLSVL.